This T cell receptor beta chain was profiled in a study of shared clonotypes between healthy human individuals. For each subset, genomic DNA was distributed in equal portions over several immunoSEQ plates. Loaded into unsorted PBMC replicate PCRs was around 330 ng DNA, about 30,000 T cell genomes. Assay used: immunoSEQ multiplex PCR; TCRdb lists only in-frame clones, some missing. This table has around 530,000 clones, around 78% appearing once. Unmatched junction bases numbered 8, after V lost 2 bases and J lost 1 base. There are 16 residues in the CDR3. The V gene's germline CDR1 is SGHRS and CDR2 YFSETQ.

The origin of this receptor is a woman aged 40 to 55 in good health. Some clones in this sample may be carry-over from other donors' samples. The sequencing input was PBMCs. This chain uses TRBV5-1 with TRBJ2-5; 7 bases fit TRBD2. The CDR3 DNA follows: TGCGCCAGCAGCTTCGGTGAGGGGAGGGGCCAAGAGACCCAGTACTTC. It codes for CASSFGEGRGQETQYF. Full variable domain (rest looked up from reference TRBV5-1 and TRBJ2-5): KAGVTQTPRYLIKTRGQQVTLSCSPISGHRSVSWYQQTPGQGLQFLFEYFSETQRNKGNFPGRFSGRQFSNSRSEMNVSTLELGDSALYLCASSFGEGRGQETQYFGPGTRLLVL.